Below, 19 T cell receptor beta chains from the same sample are listed, as sequenced in a study of T-cell reconstitution after alpha-beta-depleted transplantation in children. It was with unique molecular identifiers that the TCRbeta library was prepared. TCRdb ran MiXCR on the PCR reads and lists one entry per CDR3 protein. The sample contains some 830,000 distinct CDR3 sequences, around 17% of which appear only once. The sequenced sample was PBMCs, mostly from graft donor cells, obtained 360 days after TCRalphabeta/CD19-depleted stem cell transplant. These receptors were taken from a male patient younger than 18 who had a stem cell transplant for acute lymphoblastic leukemia, so the T cells may come from the graft donor.

In DNA, the CDR3 is TGTGCCAGCAGTTCTAGAGACAGGAGGATAGGGCCCCGCTACGAGCAGTACTTC. Its protein is CASSSRDRRIGPRYEQYF. The rearrangement links TRBV27 to TRBJ2-7; maybe TRBD1 (6 bases). The CDR3 runs to 18 residues. CDR1 and CDR2 (germline): MNHEY, SMNVEV (reference sequence). V was cut by 4 bases and J by 3 bases, with 25 bases left in between.

The CDR3 loop reads CASRRESLNWGNYEQYF. The CDR3 DNA reads as TGCGCCAGCAGGAGGGAGAGCCTTAATTGGGGGAACTACGAGCAGTACTTC. V and J are TRBV5-1 and TRBJ2-7; D may be TRBD1 or TRBD2 (5 bases each). Trimming stripped 5 bases from V and 3 bases from J, with 24 bases between. In germline, CDR1 is SGHRS, CDR2 YFSETQ. The CDR3 length is 17 residues.

The genes are TRBV6-1 and TRBJ2-2, with 9 bases lining up with TRBD1. With 6 bases clipped from V and 5 bases from J, the junction kept 13 bases outside the gene matches. This CDR3 contains 17 residues. Germline V gene sequence: CDR1 MNHNS, CDR2 SASEGT. CDR3 DNA sequence: TGTGCCAGCAGCCTATCCTTCGGACAGGGGAGGACCGGGGAGCTGTTTTTT. This encodes CASSLSFGQGRTGELFF.

The chain carries TRBV4-1 and TRBJ1-3, with D hard to call. The germline V and J ends were trimmed by 2 bases and 3 bases, with 2 bases remaining between them. Per germline, CDR1 MGHRA and CDR2 YSYEKL. This CDR3 is built from 12 residues. The CDR3, as DNA: TGCGCCAGCAGCCAACTTGGAAACACCATATATTTT. Its translation: CASSQLGNTIYF.

This clonotype was seen only a few times. This chain uses TRBV12-3 or TRBV12-4 with TRBJ2-5, with 11 bases lining up with TRBD2. V lost 0 bases, J lost 5 bases, and 8 bases stayed unmatched. The CDR3 spans 17 residues. CDR3 in DNA: TGTGCCAGCAGTTTAGCGGCGACTAGCGGGAAGGGGGAGACCCAGTACTTC. It is translated as CASSLAATSGKGETQYF.

The chain combines TRBV7-3 with TRBJ2-3; D not resolved. Trimming took off 5 bases at V and 2 bases at J, with 17 bases between the two ends. CDR1 is SGHTA and CDR2 is FQGTGA in the germline V gene. This CDR3 contains 16 residues. The CDR3 sequence: CASSPARVLLTDTQYF. DNA of the CDR3: TGTGCCAGCAGCCCGGCCCGTGTGCTTCTCACAGATACGCAGTATTTT.

This chain links TRBV5-1 with TRBJ2-1, with D unresolved. The ends were cut back, 4 bases at V and 3 bases at J, with 11 bases in the middle. The CDR3 covers 14 residues. Germline CDR1 reads SGHRS; CDR2 reads YFSETQ. The CDR3 here is CASSLEPYYNEQFF. The CDR3 DNA reads TGCGCCAGCAGCCTGGAACCCTACTACAATGAGCAGTTCTTC.

The J gene is TRBJ2-7, the V gene TRBV29-1; D ambiguous. Germline V gives CDR1 SQVTM, CDR2 ANQGSEA. The V gene lost 4 bases and the J gene lost 2 bases, with 12 bases spanning the gap. The CDR3 loop spans 13 amino acids. The CDR3: CSVVSRNTYEQYF. CDR3 coding DNA: TGCAGCGTTGTCAGCAGGAACACCTACGAGCAGTACTTC.

The sample holds a few counts of this clonotype. The chain uses TRBV28 and TRBJ2-3, with 10 positions matching TRBD2. Trimming at V came to 4 bases and at J to 3 bases, leaving 10 bases not matched to a gene. The CDR3 spans 17 residues. Germline values: CDR1 MDHEN, CDR2 SYDVKM. The CDR3, as DNA: TGTGCCAGCAGTTCCCCGGGAGCGGGAGGGCAAACAGATACGCAGTATTTT. Translation: CASSSPGAGGQTDTQYF.

V and J are TRBV25-1 and TRBJ2-6; D gene ambiguous. The CDR3 length is 13 residues. Germline values: CDR1 MGHDK, CDR2 SYGVNS. V lost 8 bases and J lost 1, with 6 bases in between. CDR3 in amino acids: CASLISGANVLTF. The CDR3, as DNA: TGTGCCAGCTTAATTTCTGGGGCCAACGTCCTGACTTTC.

This clonotype was detected ten times or more. V gene TRBV27 combines with J gene TRBJ2-2; weak D call: TRBD2 (5 bases). Germline lookup yields CDR1 MNHEY and CDR2 SMNVEV (reference sequence). The V end was cut by 9 bases, the J end by 3 bases, with 20 bases between. This CDR3 is built from 16 residues. CDR3 nucleotides: TGTGCCAGTCGTGGTAGGACGGAGGTATACACCGGGGAGCTGTTTTTT. As protein: CASRGRTEVYTGELFF.

V usage is TRBV12-3 or TRBV12-4 and J usage is TRBJ2-7; the D gene is possibly TRBD2 (6 bases). The V end lost 0 bases, the J end lost 4 bases, and 10 bases lay between the germline ends. CDR3 length equals 14 residues. The CDR3 DNA follows: TGTGCCAGCAGTTTAGCTACTAGCTTTTACGAGCAGTACTTC. Its protein product is CASSLATSFYEQYF.

This clonotype was seen a handful of times. The CDR3 region is CSARDRWLTDTQYF. The CDR3 nucleotides read TGCAGTGCTAGAGATCGTTGGCTCACAGATACGCAGTATTTT. V is TRBV20-1 and J is TRBJ2-3; D is ambiguous. The CDR3 sequence is 14 residues long. The germline V and J ends were trimmed by 0 bases and 2 bases, with 9 bases remaining between them. The germline V gene encodes CDR1 DFQATT and CDR2 SNEGSKA (reference sequence).

The chain links TRBV20-1 to TRBJ1-5; 7 nucleotides match TRBD1. In germline, CDR1 is DFQATT, CDR2 SNEGSKA (reference sequence). Unmatched junction bases numbered 9, after V lost 2 bases and J lost 5 bases. The CDR3 is made up of 15 amino acids. The CDR3, as DNA: TGCAGTGCTAGATCCCGGGACAGATGGGATCAGCCCCAGCATTTT. Translated: CSARSRDRWDQPQHF.

In this sample, this clonotype turned up a few times. The chain recombines TRBV5-1 with TRBJ1-1, with D maybe TRBD1 (5 bases). V gave up 7 bases and J gave up 1 base, with 14 bases separating them. CDR1 is SGHRS, CDR2 YFSETQ, per germline. CDR3 length: 14 residues. The CDR3 DNA follows: TGCGCCAGCCGCCTGACAGTCTCGAACACTGAAGCTTTCTTT. Its translation: CASRLTVSNTEAFF. Looking up the rest from reference TRBV5-1 and TRBJ1-1 gives the full variable domain: KAGVTQTPRYLIKTRGQQVTLSCSPISGHRSVSWYQQTPGQGLQFLFEYFSETQRNKGNFPGRFSGRQFSNSRSEMNVSTLELGDSALYLCASRLTVSNTEAFFGQGTRLTVV.

This clonotype has only a few counts. The chain couples TRBV19 to TRBJ2-1, with 9 bases that match TRBD2. This CDR3 has 15 residues. Per germline, CDR1 LNHDA and CDR2 SQIVND (reference sequence). V shed 5 bases and J 4 bases; nucleotides not matched to a gene: 6. The CDR3 sequence: CASSPSSGVYNEQFF. The DNA of the CDR3 is TGTGCCAGTAGTCCCTCTAGCGGGGTGTACAATGAGCAGTTCTTC.

Worth noting for this clonotype: The junction differs from germline at one of its ends, possibly a read error. The rearrangement links TRBV10-1 to TRBJ2-7; a possible D gene is TRBD1 (6 bases). Germline V CDR1 and CDR2: WNHNN, SYGVQD (reference sequence). This CDR3 has 14 amino acids. Here the CDR3 DNA reads TGTGCCAGCAGCCCAGGGGCAGGATTCTACGAGCAGTACTTC. This gives the protein CASSPGAGFYEQYF.

The chain carries TRBV11-2 and TRBJ2-1; 8 nucleotides line up with TRBD2. The V segment lost 4 bases and the J segment 10 bases; nucleotides outside the gene matches: 15. The germline gives CDR1 SGHAT, CDR2 FQNNGV. The CDR3 is 16 amino acids. The CDR3 loop reads CASSSTAGVGLGEQFF. For the CDR3, the DNA is TGTGCCAGCAGCTCAACAGCGGGAGTCGGGCTAGGCGAGCAGTTCTTC.

This clonotype was observed a handful of times. The chain recombines TRBV29-1 with TRBJ2-3, with 10 bases aligning to TRBD1. The CDR3 runs to 19 residues. CDR1 is SQVTM, CDR2 ANQGSEA, per germline. J was trimmed by 0 bases and V by 0 bases; bases with no gene match: 12. The CDR3 region is CSVEDYGDRGRASTDTQYF. DNA for the CDR3: TGCAGCGTTGAAGACTACGGCGACAGGGGGCGTGCTAGCACAGATACGCAGTATTTT.